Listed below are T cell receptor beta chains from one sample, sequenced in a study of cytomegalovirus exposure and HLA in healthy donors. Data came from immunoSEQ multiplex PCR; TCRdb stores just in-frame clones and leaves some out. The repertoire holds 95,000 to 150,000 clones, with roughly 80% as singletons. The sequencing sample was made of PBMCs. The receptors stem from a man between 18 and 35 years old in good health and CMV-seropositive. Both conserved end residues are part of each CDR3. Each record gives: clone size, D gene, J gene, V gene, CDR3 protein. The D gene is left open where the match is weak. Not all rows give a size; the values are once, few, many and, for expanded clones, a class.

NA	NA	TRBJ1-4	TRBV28	CASSSQGLSEKLFF
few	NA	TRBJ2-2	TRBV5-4	CASREKTQGRGSTGELFF
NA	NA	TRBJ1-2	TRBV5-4	CASSLHDYGYTF
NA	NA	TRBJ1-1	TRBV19	CASIEQENTEAFF
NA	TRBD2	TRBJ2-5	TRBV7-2	CASSWVGGGETQYF
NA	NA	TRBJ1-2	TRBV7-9	CSSSPGEGGYTF
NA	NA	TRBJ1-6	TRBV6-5	CASSYFADRNSPLHF
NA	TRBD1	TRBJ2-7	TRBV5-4	CASSFGTGYFEQYF
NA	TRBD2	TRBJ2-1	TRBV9	CASSAVTLADPFYEQFF
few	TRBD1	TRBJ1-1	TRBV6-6	CASSSVTGQVNTEAFF
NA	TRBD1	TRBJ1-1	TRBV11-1	CASSSRQGPEAFF
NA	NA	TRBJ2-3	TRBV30	CAWSAGPPADF
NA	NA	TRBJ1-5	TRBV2	CATSGTLNQPQHF
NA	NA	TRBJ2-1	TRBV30	CAWIPQAGNEQFF
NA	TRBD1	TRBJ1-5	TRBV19	CASSIHPGQGQGYSNQPQHF
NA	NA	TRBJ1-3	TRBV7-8	CASSLAGGSGNTIYF
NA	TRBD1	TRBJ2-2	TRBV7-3	CASSLTGGVTGELFF